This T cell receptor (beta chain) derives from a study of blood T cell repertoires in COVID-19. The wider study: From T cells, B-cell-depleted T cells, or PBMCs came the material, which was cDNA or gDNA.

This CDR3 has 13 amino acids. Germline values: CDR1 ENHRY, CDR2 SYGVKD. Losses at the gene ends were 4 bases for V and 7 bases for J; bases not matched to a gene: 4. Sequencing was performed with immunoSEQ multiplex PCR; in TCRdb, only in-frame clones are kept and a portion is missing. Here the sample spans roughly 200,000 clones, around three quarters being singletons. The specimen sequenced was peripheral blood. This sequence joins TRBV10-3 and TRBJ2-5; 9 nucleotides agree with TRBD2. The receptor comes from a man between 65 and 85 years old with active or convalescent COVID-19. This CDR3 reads CAISVEREATQYF. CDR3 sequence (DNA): TGTGCCATCAGTGTTGAGCGGGAGGCGACCCAGTACTTC.